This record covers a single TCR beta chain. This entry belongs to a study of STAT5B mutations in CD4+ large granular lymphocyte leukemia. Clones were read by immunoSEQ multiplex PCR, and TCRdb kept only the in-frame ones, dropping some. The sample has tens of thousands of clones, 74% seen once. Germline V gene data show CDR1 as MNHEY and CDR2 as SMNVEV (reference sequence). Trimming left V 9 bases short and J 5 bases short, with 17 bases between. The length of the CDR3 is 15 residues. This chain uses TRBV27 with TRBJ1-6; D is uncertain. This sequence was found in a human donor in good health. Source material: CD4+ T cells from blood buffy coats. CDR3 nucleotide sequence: TGTGCCAGGTACTCCCGTCGCGTAGATAATTCACCCCTCCACTTT. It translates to CARYSRRVDNSPLHF.